The source of this T cell receptor (beta chain) is a study of blood T cell repertoires in COVID-19. The wider study: Sources were T cells, B-cell-depleted T cells, or PBMCs; the material itself was cDNA or gDNA.

This clone has a single count. This CDR3 comprises 14 residues. The germline V gene has CDR1 MNHEY and CDR2 SMNVEV (reference sequence). V was shortened by 8 bases and J by 4 bases, with 17 bases between the two germline ends. Assignments of participants to cohorts depended upon their own reported clinical history. In the original analysis: The authors estimated nucleated cell counts from reference gene primer amplification. Some clones are missing from TCRdb's copy, which holds only in-frame ones; the method was immunoSEQ multiplex PCR. The D gene and trimming were derived from the DNA, and the V and J assignments and clone size from that table. The sample holds approximately 440,000 clones, about nine tenths seen once.

The chain is built from TRBV27 and TRBJ1-2; D might be TRBD1 (5 bases). The sequencing sample was made of PBMCs or T cells enriched from blood (not recorded which). This receptor was identified in a woman aged 18 to 35 who had recovered from COVID-19. CDR3 in DNA: TGTGCCAGCTCCTGGGGCCAGGGAGGCTATGGCTACACCTTC. Translating gives CASSWGQGGYGYTF.